This is a list of T cell receptor beta chains from one sample in a study of cytomegalovirus exposure and HLA in healthy donors. TCRdb's table, derived via immunoSEQ multiplex PCR, lists solely in-frame clones and lacks some. The repertoire holds about 150,000 clones, with around 74% as singletons. Specimen: PBMCs. These TCRs come from a woman aged 25-40 years in good health and CMV-seronegative. The CDR3 runs from the conserved cysteine through the conserved F or W. The order of the fields is CDR3 DNA, CDR3 protein, J gene, D gene, clone size, V gene. A D gene is named only where the DNA matches it firmly. Size tells how often a clone was seen (once, few, many) or the class of an expanded clone, and some rows leave it out.

TGTGCCAGCAGCCTCGGGACAGGGACTGAAGCTTTCTTT,CASSLGTGTEAFF,TRBJ1-1,TRBD1,few,TRBV7-3
TGTGCCAGCAGTTACTCTTGGGACAGGGTTAGCGAGCAGTACTTC,CASSYSWDRVSEQYF,TRBJ2-7,TRBD1,NA,TRBV6-5
TGTGCCAGCTCACCCCCACAGGGGCGAGAGCAGTACTTC,CASSPPQGREQYF,TRBJ2-7,TRBD1,NA,TRBV18
TGCGCCAGCAGCCATCCCACGAGAGGGATGGATACGCAGTATTTT,CASSHPTRGMDTQYF,TRBJ2-3,NA,few,TRBV4-1
TGCGCCAGCAGCCGGACAGGGACAGATACGCAGTATTTT,CASSRTGTDTQYF,TRBJ2-3,TRBD1,NA,TRBV4-1
TGTGCCAGCAGTTTATGGGGACTAGGCACACCCAATGAGCAGTTCTTC,CASSLWGLGTPNEQFF,TRBJ2-1,TRBD2,NA,TRBV27
TGTGCCAGCAGCTTAAGACAGAACACTGAAGCTTTCTTT,CASSLRQNTEAFF,TRBJ1-1,NA,few,TRBV7-3
TGTGCCAGCAGTTACCAAGCCAACTATGGCTACACCTTC,CASSYQANYGYTF,TRBJ1-2,NA,NA,TRBV6-5
TGTGCCAGTAGTATAACCCCCAGGGGCGGGAACACTGAAGCTTTCTTT,CASSITPRGGNTEAFF,TRBJ1-1,NA,NA,TRBV19
TGTGCCAGCAGTGAGTATGTCTCGGCTTTCTTT,CASSEYVSAFF,TRBJ1-1,NA,NA,TRBV2
TGCGCCAGCAGCTTGGGCACAGGGAACGAAAAACTGTTTTTT,CASSLGTGNEKLFF,TRBJ1-4,NA,NA,TRBV5-1
TGTGCCAGCAGCTTGTGGTGGGACAGCGTAGAATACGAGCAGTACTTC,CASSLWWDSVEYEQYF,TRBJ2-7,TRBD1,once,TRBV5-8
TGCGCCAGCAGCTTGAGGAACTATGGTAGCTCAGATACGCAGTATTTT,CASSLRNYGSSDTQYF,TRBJ2-3,NA,NA,TRBV5-1
TGTGCCAGCAACGACAGGGGCAATCAGCCCCAGCATTTT,CASNDRGNQPQHF,TRBJ1-5,TRBD1,NA,TRBV2
TGTGCCAGCAGCGTAGTCGGGGGATCAGATACGCAGTATTTT,CASSVVGGSDTQYF,TRBJ2-3,NA,NA,TRBV9
TGTGCCAGCAGCTTACCGGGACAGGGCTTTTATGGCTACACCTTC,CASSLPGQGFYGYTF,TRBJ1-2,TRBD1,few,TRBV7-9
TGTGCCAGCAGCGCTTCTAGCGGGGGGGATACGCAGTATTTT,CASSASSGGDTQYF,TRBJ2-3,TRBD2,few,TRBV9